One and the same sample provided the 24 T cell receptor beta chains below, sequenced in a study of T cell responses to AZD1222 COVID-19 vaccine. Data came from immunoSEQ multiplex PCR; TCRdb stores just in-frame clones and leaves some out. The sample yields 160,000 or so clones, roughly nine tenths seen once. Material: peripheral blood, obtained 28 days after the second AZD1222 dose. These receptors were collected from an adult who received the AZD1222 COVID-19 vaccine.

The chain uses TRBV5-6 and TRBJ1-2, with D perhaps TRBD1 (5 bases). Germline values: CDR1 SGHDT, CDR2 YYEEEE. The CDR3 sequence is 15 residues long. V lost 4 bases and J lost 7, with 20 bases in between. CDR3 DNA: TGTGCCAGCAGCGCAAAGGACACCCTCTATTTTGGCTACACCTTC. It encodes CASSAKDTLYFGYTF.

The V and J genes are TRBV18 and TRBJ1-2, with D possibly being TRBD1 (5 bases). Between the trimmed V and J ends, which lost 6 bases and 8 bases, there was a span of 19 bases. Germline V gene data show CDR1 as KGHSH and CDR2 as LQKENI. The CDR3 covers 14 residues. The CDR3 nucleotides read TGTGCCAGCTCGCCCGGCGATCAGGGATACGGCTACACCTTC. It yields the protein CASSPGDQGYGYTF.

The rearrangement links TRBV19 to TRBJ1-2, with D tentatively TRBD1 (5 bases). The germline V gene has CDR1 LNHDA and CDR2 SQIVND (reference sequence). Trimming pared 8 bases from V and 9 bases from J, leaving 25 bases between. The CDR3 is made up of 15 amino acids. The CDR3 DNA reads TGTGCCAGTGCCAAGACAGAGACTTCTATGAGAAGCTACACCTTC. Translated, it gives CASAKTETSMRSYTF.

This chain uses TRBV5-8 with TRBJ1-1; a weak D match, TRBD1 (5 bases). CDR3 length: 15 residues. Trimming left V 0 bases short and J 1 base short, with 10 bases between. The germline gives CDR1 SGHTS, CDR2 YDEGEE. The CDR3, as DNA: TGTGCCAGCAGCTTGGGAGTGACAGAGAACACTGAAGCTTTCTTT. Its translation is CASSLGVTENTEAFF.

In the case of this clone: The same CDR3 arises from other DNA sequences in this sample as well. J is TRBJ1-4 and V is TRBV4-1; tentative D call: TRBD1 (6 bases). Germline lookup yields CDR1 MGHRA and CDR2 YSYEKL. The CDR3 totals 16 residues. V was shortened by 0 bases and J by 5 bases, with 13 bases between the two germline ends. CDR3 in amino acids: CASSQEGGRDNEKLFF. Written as DNA, the CDR3 is TGCGCCAGCAGCCAAGAAGGGGGACGGGACAATGAAAAACTGTTTTTT.

The J gene is TRBJ2-1, the V gene TRBV6-5; TRBD2 is a possible D gene (6 bases). V lost 4 bases and J 4 bases, leaving 11 bases between the germline ends. The germline CDR1 and CDR2 sequences are MNHEY and SVGAGI. The CDR3 length is 14 residues. CDR3 coding DNA: TGTGCCAGCAGTTCCCGCAGCGGGTACAATGAGCAGTTCTTC. Translated, it gives CASSSRSGYNEQFF.

This rearrangement joins TRBV2 to TRBJ1-5, with 8 nucleotides matching TRBD1. V was pared by 2 bases and J by 6 bases, with 6 bases of the junction left unmatched. From germline, CDR1 is SNHLY and CDR2 FYNNEI. This CDR3 is 15 amino acids long. The CDR3 sequence: CASSESDRGSQPQHF. The CDR3 nucleotides read TGTGCCAGCAGTGAATCAGACAGGGGCAGTCAGCCCCAGCATTTT.

The rearrangement links TRBV11-3 to TRBJ2-1, with 7 bases lining up with TRBD1. Germline loops: CDR1 SGHNT, CDR2 YENEEA. The J segment lost 5 bases and the V segment lost 1 base, leaving 5 bases of the junction unmatched. CDR3 length: 15 amino acids. The CDR3 DNA reads TGTGCCAGCAGCTTAGGACAGGGATTTGACAATGAGCAGTTCTTC. It codes for CASSLGQGFDNEQFF. The entire variable domain, with the rest obtained from reference TRBV11-3 and TRBJ2-1, is as follows: EAGVVQSPRYKIIEKKQPVAFWCNPISGHNTLYWYLQNLGQGPELLIRYENEEAVDDSQLPKDRFSAERLKGVDSTLKIQPAELGDSAVYLCASSLGQGFDNEQFFGPGTRLTVL.

J is TRBJ2-1 and V is TRBV12-3 or TRBV12-4; D remains ambiguous. V was cut by 6 bases and J by 5 bases, with 8 bases left in between. This CDR3 spans 12 amino acids. CDR3 in amino acids: CASSFGHNEQFF. The DNA for the CDR3 is TGTGCCAGCAGCTTCGGTCACAATGAGCAGTTCTTC.

The rearrangement links TRBV10-3 to TRBJ2-7; tentative D call: TRBD2 (6 bases). The V end was cut by 2 bases, the J end by 3 bases, with 8 bases between. Germline V gene data show CDR1 as ENHRY and CDR2 as SYGVKD. CDR3 size: 13 residues. The CDR3 here is CAISEGGDYEQYF. CDR3 DNA sequence: TGTGCCATCAGTGAGGGCGGGGACTACGAGCAGTACTTC.

This chain joins TRBV5-4 and TRBJ1-1, with D maybe TRBD1 (5 bases). V was clipped by 2 bases and J by 4 bases, with 12 bases between them. This CDR3 is 14 amino acids long. The germline CDR1 and CDR2 sequences are SGHNT and YYREEE (reference sequence). This chain's CDR3 is CASSFVAGSTEAFF. CDR3 DNA sequence: TGTGCCAGCAGCTTTGTGGCAGGGAGCACTGAAGCTTTCTTT.

The rearrangement joins TRBV5-5 to TRBJ2-7; 8 bases are a match to TRBD1. The J segment lost 3 bases and the V segment lost 3 bases, leaving 14 bases of the junction unmatched. This CDR3 spans 17 amino acids. Germline loops: CDR1 SGHKS, CDR2 YYEKEE (reference sequence). CDR3: CASSYHGQGSRGYEQYF. In DNA, the CDR3 is TGTGCCAGCAGCTACCACGGACAGGGTAGCAGGGGCTACGAGCAGTACTTC. The whole variable domain, remainder taken from reference TRBV5-5 and TRBJ2-7, is DAGVTQSPTHLIKTRGQQVTLRCSPISGHKSVSWYQQVLGQGPQFIFQYYEKEERGRGNFPDRFSARQFPNYSSELNVNALLLGDSALYLCASSYHGQGSRGYEQYFGPGTRLTVT.

The DNA for the CDR3 is TGCGCCAGCAGCCAGGGGGGAGGGGCCTACGAGCAGTACTTC. It yields the protein CASSQGGGAYEQYF. V usage is TRBV4-1 and J usage is TRBJ2-7; 7 bases map to TRBD2. Germline CDR1 MGHRA, CDR2 YSYEKL. CDR3 length: 14 residues. Germline trimming cut 3 bases from V and 2 bases from J; bases unmatched to any gene: 4.

CDR3 in amino acids: CASSRTQDIYGYTF. In DNA form, the CDR3 reads TGTGCCAGCAGCCGCACTCAGGACATCTATGGCTACACCTTC. The chain recombines TRBV11-2 with TRBJ1-2; D is possibly TRBD1 (5 bases). Germline CDR1 reads SGHAT; CDR2 reads FQNNGV. Trimming removed 5 bases at V and 4 bases at J, with 14 bases between. The CDR3 totals 14 residues.

The V and J genes are TRBV7-9 and TRBJ2-3; no clear D gene. Per the germline V gene, CDR1 is SEHNR and CDR2 is FQNEAQ (reference sequence). The CDR3 contains 15 residues. V was clipped by 2 bases and J by 0 bases, with 9 bases between them. The CDR3 sequence: CASSLNTVSTDTQYF. DNA for the CDR3: TGTGCCAGCAGCTTAAACACAGTTAGCACAGATACGCAGTATTTT.

The chain carries TRBV5-6 and TRBJ2-4, with D unclear. V gave up 1 base and J gave up 1 base, with 6 bases separating them. This CDR3 spans 14 amino acids. The V gene's germline CDR1 is SGHDT and CDR2 YYEEEE. The CDR3 reads CASSLKEAKNIQYF. DNA of the CDR3: TGTGCCAGCAGCTTGAAGGAGGCCAAAAACATTCAGTACTTC.

The gene calls are TRBV18 and TRBJ2-7; D may be TRBD1 (5 bases). This CDR3 region has 13 residues. CDR1 and CDR2 from the germline V gene are KGHSH and LQKENI. Trimming cost V 3 bases and J 2 bases, with 8 bases left between them. CDR3 sequence: CASSPTVTYEQYF. CDR3 nucleotides: TGTGCCAGCTCACCGACAGTCACCTACGAGCAGTACTTC.

This chain joins TRBV7-8 and TRBJ2-7; 8 bases fit TRBD1. Germline lookup yields CDR1 SGHVS and CDR2 FQNEAQ. V shed 1 base, J shed 3 bases, and the junction held 5 bases outside the gene matches. The CDR3 length is 15 residues. The CDR3, as DNA: TGTGCCAGCAGCTTAGGACAGGGGTTCTTCTACGAGCAGTACTTC. Encoded protein: CASSLGQGFFYEQYF.

This chain links TRBV5-4 with TRBJ1-1, with D possibly TRBD1 on 5 matching bases. V gave up 2 bases and J gave up 4 bases, with 9 bases separating them. CDR3 size: 13 residues. CDR1 and CDR2 from the germline V gene are SGHNT and YYREEE (reference sequence). CDR3 loop: CASSLPDSTEAFF. The CDR3 bases are TGTGCCAGCAGCTTACCCGACAGCACTGAAGCTTTCTTT.

J is TRBJ2-2 and V is TRBV10-3, with D uncertain. Trimming took off 3 bases at V and 1 base at J, with 6 bases between the two ends. The CDR3 is made up of 14 amino acids. From germline, CDR1 is ENHRY and CDR2 SYGVKD. DNA for the CDR3: TGTGCCATCAGTGACGGAAGGAACACCGGGGAGCTGTTTTTT. Its protein product is CAISDGRNTGELFF.

The genes are TRBV2 and TRBJ1-5; D uncertain. The germline gives CDR1 SNHLY, CDR2 FYNNEI. This CDR3 is built from 14 residues. V shed 6 bases and J shed 7 bases, with 16 bases lying between them. CDR3 loop: CASRGPGVSQPQHF. The DNA for the CDR3 is TGTGCCAGCAGAGGGCCCGGAGTATCCCAGCCCCAGCATTTT.

This clone was seen a few times. The chain has TRBV24-1 and TRBJ1-2, with D hard to call. This CDR3 is built from 11 residues. The germline V gene has CDR1 KGHDR and CDR2 SFDVKD. V shed 3 bases and J shed 6 bases, with 4 bases lying between them. CDR3 sequence: CATSDGDGYTF. The CDR3 DNA reads as TGTGCCACCAGTGATGGAGATGGCTACACCTTC.

The J gene is TRBJ1-4, the V gene TRBV4-1, with no clear D. The CDR3 loop spans 15 amino acids. V was clipped by 1 base and J by 6 bases, with 12 bases between them. Germline-derived CDR1 and CDR2 are MGHRA and YSYEKL. The CDR3 sequence: CASSQVPGLDEKLFF. The CDR3 DNA reads as TGCGCCAGCAGCCAAGTACCGGGTCTTGATGAAAAACTGTTTTTT.

The chain recombines TRBV6-5 with TRBJ1-2, with 7 bases lining up with TRBD1. J was trimmed by 7 bases and V by 8 bases; bases with no gene match: 10. The CDR3 totals 13 residues. Germline loops: CDR1 MNHEY, CDR2 SVGAGI. This CDR3 reads CASRDSKGGGYTF. CDR3 nucleotides: TGTGCCAGCCGGGACAGTAAAGGGGGTGGCTACACCTTC.